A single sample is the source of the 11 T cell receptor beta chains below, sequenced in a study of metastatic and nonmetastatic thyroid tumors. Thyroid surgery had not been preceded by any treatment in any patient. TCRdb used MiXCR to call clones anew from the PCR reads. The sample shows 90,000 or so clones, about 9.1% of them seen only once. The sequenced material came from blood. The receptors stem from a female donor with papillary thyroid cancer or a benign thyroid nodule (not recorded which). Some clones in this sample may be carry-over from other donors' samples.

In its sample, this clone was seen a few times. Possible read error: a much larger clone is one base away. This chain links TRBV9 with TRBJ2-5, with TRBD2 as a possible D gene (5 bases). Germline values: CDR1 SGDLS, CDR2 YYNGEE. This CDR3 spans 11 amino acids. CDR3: CASSAGETKYF. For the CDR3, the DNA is TGTGCCAGCAGTGCTGGGGAGACCAAGTACTTC.

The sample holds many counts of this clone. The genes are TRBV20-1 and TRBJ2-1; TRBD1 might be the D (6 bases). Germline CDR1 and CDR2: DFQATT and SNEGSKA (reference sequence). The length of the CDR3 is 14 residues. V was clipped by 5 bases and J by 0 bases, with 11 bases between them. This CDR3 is CSAGNRASYNEQFF. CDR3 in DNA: TGCAGTGCTGGAAACAGGGCCTCCTACAATGAGCAGTTCTTC.

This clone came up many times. The CDR3, as DNA: TGCAGTGCTAGTTCGGCCCTCCTTAATTCACCCCTCCACTTT. It encodes CSASSALLNSPLHF. The rearrangement links TRBV20-1 to TRBJ1-6, with D hard to call. Trimming took off 3 bases at V and 6 bases at J, with 12 bases between the two ends. CDR3 length: 14 amino acids. The germline gives CDR1 DFQATT, CDR2 SNEGSKA (reference sequence).

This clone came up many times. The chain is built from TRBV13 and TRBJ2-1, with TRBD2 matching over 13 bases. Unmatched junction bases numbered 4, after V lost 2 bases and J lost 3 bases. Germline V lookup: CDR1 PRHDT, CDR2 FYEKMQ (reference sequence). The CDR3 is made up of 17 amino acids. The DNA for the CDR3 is TGTGCCAGCAGCTTAACGAGACTAGCGGGGGGCTACAATGAGCAGTTCTTC. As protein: CASSLTRLAGGYNEQFF.

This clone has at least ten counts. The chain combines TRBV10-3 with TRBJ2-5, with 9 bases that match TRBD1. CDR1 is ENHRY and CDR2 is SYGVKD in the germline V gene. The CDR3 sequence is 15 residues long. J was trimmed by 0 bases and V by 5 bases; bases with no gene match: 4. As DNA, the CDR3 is TGTGCCATCAGTTACCGGGACAGGGACCAAGAGACCCAGTACTTC. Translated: CAISYRDRDQETQYF.

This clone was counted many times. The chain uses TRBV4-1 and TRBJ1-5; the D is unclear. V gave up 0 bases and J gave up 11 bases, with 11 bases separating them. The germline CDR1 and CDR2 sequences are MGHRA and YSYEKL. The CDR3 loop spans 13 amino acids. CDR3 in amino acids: CASSQDLAGTQHF. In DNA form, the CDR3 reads TGCGCCAGCAGCCAAGACTTGGCTGGGACCCAGCATTTT.

This CDR3 is CSARGGASPLAMFF. The CDR3, as DNA: TGCAGTGCTAGAGGAGGGGCGAGTCCACTAGCCATGTTCTTC. The V call is TRBV20-1, the J call TRBJ2-1, with D tentatively TRBD2 (6 bases). This CDR3 is built from 14 residues. Germline V CDR1 and CDR2: DFQATT, SNEGSKA (reference sequence). V shed 1 base and J shed 15 bases, with 22 bases lying between them.

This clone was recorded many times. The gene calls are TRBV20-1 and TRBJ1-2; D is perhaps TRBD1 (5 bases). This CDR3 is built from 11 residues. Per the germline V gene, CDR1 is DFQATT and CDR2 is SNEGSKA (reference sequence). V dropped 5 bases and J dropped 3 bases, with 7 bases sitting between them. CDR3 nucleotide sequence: TGCAGTGCTGGGGCAGACTATGGCTACACCTTC. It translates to CSAGADYGYTF.

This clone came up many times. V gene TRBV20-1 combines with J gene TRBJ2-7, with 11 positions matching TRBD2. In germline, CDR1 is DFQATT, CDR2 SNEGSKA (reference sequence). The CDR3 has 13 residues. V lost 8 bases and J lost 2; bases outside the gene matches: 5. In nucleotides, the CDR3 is TGCAGTTTCTATAGCGGGGGGGCCTACGAGCAGTACTTC. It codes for CSFYSGGAYEQYF.

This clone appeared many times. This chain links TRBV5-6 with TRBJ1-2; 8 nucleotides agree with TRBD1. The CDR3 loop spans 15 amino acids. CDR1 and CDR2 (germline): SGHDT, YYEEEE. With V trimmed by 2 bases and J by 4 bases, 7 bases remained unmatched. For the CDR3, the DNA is TGTGCCAGCAGCTTACAGGGGGATCACTTCTATGGCTACACCTTC. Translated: CASSLQGDHFYGYTF.

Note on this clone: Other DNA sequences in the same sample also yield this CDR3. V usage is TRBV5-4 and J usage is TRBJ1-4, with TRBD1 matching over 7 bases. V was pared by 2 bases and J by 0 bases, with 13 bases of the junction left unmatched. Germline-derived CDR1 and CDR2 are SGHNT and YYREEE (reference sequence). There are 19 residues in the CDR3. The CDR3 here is CASSFRRGPVEATNEKLFF. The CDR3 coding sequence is TGTGCCAGCAGCTTCCGTAGGGGGCCCGTAGAGGCAACTAATGAAAAACTGTTTTTT.